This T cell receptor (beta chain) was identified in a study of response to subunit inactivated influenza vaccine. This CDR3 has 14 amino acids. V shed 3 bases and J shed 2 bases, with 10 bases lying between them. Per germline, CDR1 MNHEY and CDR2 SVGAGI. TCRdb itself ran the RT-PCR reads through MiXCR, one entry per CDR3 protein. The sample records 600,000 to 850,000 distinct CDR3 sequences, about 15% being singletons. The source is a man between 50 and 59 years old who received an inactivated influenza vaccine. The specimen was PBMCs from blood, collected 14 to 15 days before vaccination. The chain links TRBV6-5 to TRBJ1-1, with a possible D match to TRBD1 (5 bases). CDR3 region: CASSYGGYNTEAFF. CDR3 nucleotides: TGTGCCAGCAGTTATGGGGGTTACAACACTGAAGCTTTCTTT.